A single sample gave rise to the 22 T cell receptor beta chains below, sequenced in a study of blood T cell repertoires in COVID-19. Clones were sequenced by immunoSEQ multiplex PCR, and TCRdb holds only the in-frame ones, with some missing. The sample carries fewer than 50,000 clones, around 85% recorded once. The sequencing input was peripheral blood. Receptors were obtained from a woman of 80 years or more with acute or convalescent COVID-19.

V and J are TRBV7-9 and TRBJ1-6; 7 bases agree with TRBD1. Trimming cost V 1 base and J 7 bases; bases outside gene matches: 4. The CDR3 totals 15 residues. The germline CDR1 and CDR2 sequences are SEHNR and FQNEAQ (reference sequence). CDR3 nucleotide sequence: TGTGCCAGCAGCTTAGGAAGGGACAGAAATTCACCCCTCCACTTT. Translating it yields CASSLGRDRNSPLHF. The full variable domain, completed using reference TRBV7-9 and TRBJ1-6, is DTGVSQNPRHKITKRGQNVTFRCDPISEHNRLYWYRQTLGQGPEFLTYFQNEAQLEKSRLLSDRFSAERPKGSFSTLEIQRTEQGDSAMYLCASSLGRDRNSPLHFGNGTRLTVT.

The chain uses TRBV14 and TRBJ2-1; 7 bases line up with TRBD1. Germline lookup yields CDR1 SGHDN and CDR2 FVKESK. The CDR3 has 16 amino acids. The ends lost 2 bases at V and 2 bases at J; junction bases unmatched: 6. The chain's CDR3 is CASSQTDRDAYNEQFF. The DNA for the CDR3 is TGTGCCAGCAGCCAAACCGACAGGGATGCCTACAATGAGCAGTTCTTC.

CDR3: CASSDLAGGSYEQYF. DNA of the CDR3: TGTGCCAGCAGTGATCTGGCGGGAGGTTCCTACGAGCAGTACTTC. This chain connects TRBV6-1 to TRBJ2-7, with 8 bases identical to TRBD2. The CDR3 covers 15 residues. Germline CDR1 is MNHNS and CDR2 is SASEGT. With V trimmed by 3 bases and J by 1 base, 5 bases remained unmatched.

This clone came up once. This chain's CDR3 is CATSPERGTGELFF. The DNA of the CDR3 is TGTGCCACCAGCCCAGAAAGGGGGACCGGGGAGCTGTTTTTT. V and J are TRBV15 and TRBJ2-2; the D gene is possibly TRBD1 (6 bases). CDR3 length equals 14 residues. In germline, CDR1 is LNHNV, CDR2 YYDKDF (reference sequence). The V and J ends lost 5 bases and 5 bases respectively, with 12 bases between them.

The CDR3 DNA follows: TGTGCCAGCAGTTCCGGGACAGGGAGTTTTTTACGTACTGAAGCTTTCTTT. Its translation: CASSSGTGSFLRTEAFF. The chain uses TRBV28 and TRBJ1-1, with 9 bases fitting TRBD1. This CDR3 is 17 amino acids long. Germline V gene data show CDR1 as MDHEN and CDR2 as SYDVKM. V shed 4 bases and J 5 bases; nucleotides not matched to a gene: 14. The full variable domain, rest sourced from reference TRBV28 and TRBJ1-1, is DVKVTQSSRYLVKRTGEKVFLECVQDMDHENMFWYRQDPGLGLRLIYFSYDVKMKEKGDIPEGYSVSREKKERFSLILESASTNQTSMYLCASSSGTGSFLRTEAFFGQGTRLTVV.

Remarks on this clone: At the DNA level, this CDR3 is encoded by other sequences in the same sample as well. The chain combines TRBV18 with TRBJ2-7; 11 bases are a match to TRBD2. Trimming cost V 3 bases and J 3 bases; bases outside gene matches: 1. CDR1 and CDR2 from the germline V gene are KGHSH and LQKENI. This CDR3 contains 14 residues. The CDR3 protein is CASSPGTSGYEQYF. The DNA of the CDR3 is TGTGCCAGCTCACCTGGGACTAGCGGCTACGAGCAGTACTTC.

The V gene is TRBV11-2, the J gene TRBJ2-1; 12 nucleotides line up with TRBD2. The CDR3 length is 17 residues. Germline V CDR1 and CDR2: SGHAT, FQNNGV. The J segment lost 10 bases and the V segment lost 2 bases, leaving 12 bases of the junction unmatched. CDR3 nucleotide sequence: TGTGCCAGCAGCTTAAGTCAGGCTAGCGGGAGGGCGGAGGAGCAGTTCTTC. Its translation: CASSLSQASGRAEEQFF.

This chain uses TRBV7-2 with TRBJ1-1, with TRBD1 as a possible D gene (5 bases). V was trimmed by 1 base and J by 5 bases, leaving 20 bases between them. This CDR3 is built from 17 residues. In germline, CDR1 is SGHTA, CDR2 FQGNSA. The CDR3 DNA is TGTGCCAGCAGCTTAGGGCCAGTTGGGGGGGGAAGAACTGAAGCTTTCTTT. It translates to CASSLGPVGGGRTEAFF.

This chain connects TRBV5-1 to TRBJ2-2; TRBD2 aligns across 9 bases. This CDR3 contains 14 residues. From germline, CDR1 is SGHRS and CDR2 YFSETQ. Unmatched junction bases numbered 3, after V lost 5 bases and J lost 4 bases. The CDR3 sequence: CASRLLAGTGELFF. The CDR3, as DNA: TGCGCCAGCAGGCTACTAGCGGGCACCGGGGAGCTGTTTTTT. Full variable domain (outside the CDR3, taken from reference TRBV5-1 and TRBJ2-2): KAGVTQTPRYLIKTRGQQVTLSCSPISGHRSVSWYQQTPGQGLQFLFEYFSETQRNKGNFPGRFSGRQFSNSRSEMNVSTLELGDSALYLCASRLLAGTGELFFGEGSRLTVL.

The chain joins TRBV11-2 to TRBJ1-1; D may be TRBD1 (5 bases). V was cut by 0 bases and J by 0 bases, with 11 bases left in between. The CDR3 is 16 amino acids. Per the germline V gene, CDR1 is SGHAT and CDR2 is FQNNGV. This chain's CDR3 is CASSLDLGLVNTEAFF. The CDR3 coding sequence is TGTGCCAGCAGCTTAGATTTGGGACTAGTGAACACTGAAGCTTTCTTT.

The J gene is TRBJ1-2, the V gene TRBV6-1; 8 positions agree with TRBD1. With V trimmed by 2 bases and J by 3 bases, 11 bases remained unmatched. CDR3 length equals 17 residues. In germline, CDR1 is MNHNS, CDR2 SASEGT. This CDR3 reads CASSEMPADRGDYGYTF. The CDR3 bases are TGTGCCAGCAGTGAAATGCCTGCCGACAGGGGTGACTATGGCTACACCTTC.

This clone showed up just a few times. The chain combines TRBV10-2 with TRBJ1-3; D uncertain. V dropped 2 bases and J dropped 4 bases, with 6 bases sitting between them. The CDR3 is 13 residues long. CDR1 and CDR2 from the germline V gene are WSHSY and SAAADI. The CDR3 loop reads CASSELGGNTIYF. CDR3 nucleotides: TGCGCCAGCAGTGAGCTGGGCGGAAACACCATATATTTT.

The table lists this clone with a count of one. V gene TRBV3-1 (or the pseudogene TRBV3-2) combines with J gene TRBJ2-1; 8 nucleotides match TRBD2. Per the germline V gene, CDR1 is LGHDT and CDR2 is YNNKEL (reference sequence). The CDR3 loop spans 13 amino acids. Unmatched junction bases numbered 6, after V lost 4 bases and J lost 10 bases. This CDR3 is CASSRGLDPEQFF. CDR3 DNA sequence: TGTGCCAGCAGCCGGGGACTAGACCCAGAGCAGTTCTTC.

This clone turned up a few times. The gene calls are TRBV12-3 or TRBV12-4 and TRBJ2-5; D might be TRBD1 (6 bases). With 6 bases removed from V and 2 bases from J, the gap between germline ends came to 10 bases. There are 13 residues in the CDR3. The CDR3 DNA is TGTGCCAGCAGGAGGGACACACAAGAGACCCAGTACTTC. Translation gives CASRRDTQETQYF.

The rearrangement links TRBV6-5 to TRBJ2-2; 7 bases fit TRBD2. CDR1 and CDR2 from the germline V gene are MNHEY and SVGAGI. This CDR3 has 14 residues. V was pared by 6 bases and J by 1 base, with 2 bases of the junction left unmatched. The CDR3 region has the DNA TGTGCCAGCAGGGCTAGCGGGAACACCGGGGAGCTGTTTTTT. Protein product: CASRASGNTGELFF.

The V and J genes are TRBV2 and TRBJ1-3; maybe TRBD1 (5 bases). In germline, CDR1 is SNHLY, CDR2 FYNNEI. The CDR3 has 16 residues. Trimming left V 1 base short and J 0 bases short, with 10 bases between. For the CDR3, the DNA is TGTGCCAGCAGTGAAGAACAGGTCCGCTCTGGAAACACCATATATTTT. Protein sequence: CASSEEQVRSGNTIYF. Based on the CDR3 plus reference TRBV2 and TRBJ1-3, the full variable domain is EPEVTQTPSHQVTQMGQEVILRCVPISNHLYFYWYRQILGQKVEFLVSFYNNEISEKSEIFDDQFSVERPDGSNFTLKIRSTKLEDSAMYFCASSEEQVRSGNTIYFGEGSWLTVV.

The CDR3, as DNA: TGTGCCAGCAGCTTGCGTCTAGCGGGAGCTACCACAGATACGCAGTATTTT. This encodes CASSLRLAGATTDTQYF. The V gene is TRBV5-4, the J gene TRBJ2-3; 10 bases are shared with TRBD2. The germline V gene encodes CDR1 SGHNT and CDR2 YYREEE (reference sequence). The CDR3 loop spans 17 amino acids. The V segment lost 1 base and the J segment 2 bases; nucleotides outside the gene matches: 7.

This chain uses TRBV11-2 with TRBJ1-2; possibly TRBD1 for D (5 bases). The CDR3 runs to 15 residues. V was shortened by 5 bases and J by 6 bases, with 19 bases between the two germline ends. CDR1 SGHAT and CDR2 FQNNGV come from the germline V gene. CDR3 DNA sequence: TGTGCCAGCAGCCACCAAACCCGGGGGAGGGATGGCTACACCTTC. It encodes CASSHQTRGRDGYTF.

The rearrangement joins TRBV19 to TRBJ2-1; 14 bases match TRBD2. Germline V lookup: CDR1 LNHDA, CDR2 SQIVND (reference sequence). Unmatched junction bases numbered 10, after V lost 8 bases and J lost 7 bases. CDR3 size: 16 residues. CDR3 in amino acids: CASVGLAGGVRNEQFF. CDR3 bases: TGTGCCAGTGTTGGACTAGCGGGAGGAGTTCGGAATGAGCAGTTCTTC. Filled out from reference TRBV19 and TRBJ2-1, the complete variable domain reads DGGITQSPKYLFRKEGQNVTLSCEQNLNHDAMYWYRQDPGQGLRLIYYSQIVNDFQKGDIAEGYSVSREKKESFPLTVTSAQKNPTAFYLCASVGLAGGVRNEQFFGPGTRLTVL.

This chain joins TRBV10-2 and TRBJ2-2; D uncertain. Germline-derived CDR1 and CDR2 are WSHSY and SAAADI. Between the trimmed V and J ends, which lost 6 bases and 0 bases, there was a span of 11 bases. This CDR3 comprises 15 residues. Here the CDR3 DNA reads TGCGCCAGCAGATCTAGTCTGTCGAACACCGGGGAGCTGTTTTTT. Protein product: CASRSSLSNTGELFF.

This clone was observed a few times. This chain links TRBV10-3 with TRBJ2-1, with D tentatively TRBD2 (5 bases). V lost 6 bases and J lost 8, with 8 bases in between. The CDR3 is 11 amino acids. The V gene's germline CDR1 is ENHRY and CDR2 SYGVKD. The CDR3 DNA reads as TGTGCCATCAGACTAGACGATGAGCAGTTCTTC. It encodes CAIRLDDEQFF.

The DNA of the CDR3 is TGCAGTGCTATTGACCCTAAGGGGGCGAGGACTGAAGCTTTCTTT. Translated, it gives CSAIDPKGARTEAFF. This chain joins TRBV20-1 and TRBJ1-1; 7 positions agree with TRBD1. The ends lost 4 bases at V and 5 bases at J; junction bases unmatched: 13. Germline assignment: CDR1 DFQATT and CDR2 SNEGSKA (reference sequence). The CDR3 has 15 residues.